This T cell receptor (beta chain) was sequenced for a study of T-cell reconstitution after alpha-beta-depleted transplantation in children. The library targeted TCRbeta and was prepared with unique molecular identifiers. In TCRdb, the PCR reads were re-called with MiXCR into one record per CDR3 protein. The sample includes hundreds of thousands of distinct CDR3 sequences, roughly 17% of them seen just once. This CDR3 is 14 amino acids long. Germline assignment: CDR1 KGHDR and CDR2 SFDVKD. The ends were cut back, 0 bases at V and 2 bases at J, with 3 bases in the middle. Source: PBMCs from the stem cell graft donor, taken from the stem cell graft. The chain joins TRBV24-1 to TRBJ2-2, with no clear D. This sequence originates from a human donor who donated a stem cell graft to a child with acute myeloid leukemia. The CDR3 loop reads CATSDLDNTGELFF. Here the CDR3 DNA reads TGTGCCACCAGTGATTTGGACAACACCGGGGAGCTGTTTTTT.